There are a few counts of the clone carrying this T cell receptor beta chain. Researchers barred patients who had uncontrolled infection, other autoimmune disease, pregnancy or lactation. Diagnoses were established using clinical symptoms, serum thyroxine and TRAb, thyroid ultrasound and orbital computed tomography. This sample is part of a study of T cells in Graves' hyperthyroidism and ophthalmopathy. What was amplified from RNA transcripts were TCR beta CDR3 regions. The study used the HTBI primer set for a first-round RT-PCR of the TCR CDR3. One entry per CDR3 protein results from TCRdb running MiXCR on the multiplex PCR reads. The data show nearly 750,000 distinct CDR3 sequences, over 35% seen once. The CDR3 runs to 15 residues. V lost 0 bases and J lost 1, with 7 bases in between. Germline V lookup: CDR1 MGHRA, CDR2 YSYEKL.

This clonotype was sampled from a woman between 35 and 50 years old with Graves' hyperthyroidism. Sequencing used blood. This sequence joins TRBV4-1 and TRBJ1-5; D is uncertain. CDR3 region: CASSQELRSNQPQHF. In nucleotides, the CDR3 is TGCGCCAGCAGCCAAGAGTTGAGAAGCAATCAGCCCCAGCATTTT.